The 12 T cell receptor beta chains listed next were all sequenced from one sample in a study of blood T cell repertoires in COVID-19. The assay was immunoSEQ multiplex PCR, and TCRdb's table has in-frame clones only and misses some. Of roughly 110,000 clones in the sample, 70% to 90% are singletons; the top ten hold over 1.2%. Material: peripheral blood. These receptors came from a man in his forties with acute or convalescent COVID-19.

The rearrangement uses TRBV2 and TRBJ2-7; 8 bases are a match to TRBD2. The V and J ends lost 10 bases and 1 base, in that order; junction bases with no gene match: 9. The CDR3 sequence is 14 residues long. CDR1 is SNHLY, CDR2 FYNNEI, per germline. CDR3 DNA: TGTGCCATTACAAGCGGGGGTCTTTCCTACGAGCAGTACTTC. Protein product: CAITSGGLSYEQYF.

The chain combines TRBV4-1 with TRBJ2-3; D is possibly TRBD2 (6 bases). Trimming shortened V by 4 bases and J by 5 bases, and 22 bases separated the two germline ends. Germline loops: CDR1 MGHRA, CDR2 YSYEKL. The CDR3 length is 17 residues. CDR3 DNA sequence: TGCGCCAGCAGCCTCCCTCGACTCGTTGGGGGGAAAGATACGCAGTATTTT. Amino acids: CASSLPRLVGGKDTQYF.

This clone was counted between two and nine times. The genes are TRBV20-1 and TRBJ1-6; no clear D. Between the trimmed V and J ends, which lost 3 bases and 5 bases, there was a span of 11 bases. CDR1 and CDR2 (germline): DFQATT, SNEGSKA (reference sequence). CDR3 length: 14 amino acids. The CDR3 is CSASRVYDNSPLHF. DNA of the CDR3: TGCAGTGCTAGTCGGGTGTACGATAATTCACCCCTCCACTTT.

This chain connects TRBV28 to TRBJ1-2, with 9 bases that match TRBD1. The V segment lost 6 bases and the J segment 2 bases; nucleotides outside the gene matches: 1. Germline V gene sequence: CDR1 MDHEN, CDR2 SYDVKM. The CDR3 extends over 13 amino acids. The CDR3 sequence: CASRDRGNYGYTF. DNA for the CDR3: TGTGCCAGCAGGGACAGGGGCAACTATGGCTACACCTTC.

This clone was counted once. The gene calls are TRBV19 and TRBJ1-4, with TRBD1 matching 10 bases. Germline V CDR1 and CDR2: LNHDA, SQIVND (reference sequence). V trimming: 6 bases; J trimming: 7 bases; junction bases outside the gene matches: 5. This CDR3 has 14 residues. The CDR3 spells CASRETGGGEKLFF. DNA of the CDR3: TGTGCCAGTAGGGAGACAGGGGGCGGTGAAAAACTGTTTTTT.

This chain uses TRBV10-1 with TRBJ2-1; TRBD2 might be the D (6 bases). The germline gives CDR1 WNHNN, CDR2 SYGVQD (reference sequence). This CDR3 is built from 16 residues. V lost 0 bases and J 1 base, leaving 10 bases between the germline ends. CDR3 sequence: CASSESGGGSYNEQFF. In DNA form, the CDR3 reads TGCGCCAGCAGTGAGTCGGGGGGAGGTTCCTACAATGAGCAGTTCTTC.

This chain links TRBV29-1 with TRBJ1-2; no firm D call. Looked up from germline, CDR1 is SQVTM and CDR2 is ANQGSEA. Trimming shortened V by 4 bases and J by 2 bases, and 8 bases separated the two germline ends. The CDR3 is made up of 12 amino acids. CDR3 DNA: TGCAGCGTTGGACACGCAAACTATGGCTACACCTTC. Amino acid sequence: CSVGHANYGYTF.

This rearrangement joins TRBV19 to TRBJ1-3; weak D call: TRBD1 (5 bases). This CDR3 is 16 amino acids long. V was shortened by 7 bases and J by 0 bases, with 16 bases between the two germline ends. The germline V gene encodes CDR1 LNHDA and CDR2 SQIVND (reference sequence). The CDR3, as DNA: TGTGCCAGTATGGGACCGGGACTGCTCTCTGGAAACACCATATATTTT. This codes for CASMGPGLLSGNTIYF.

The chain's CDR3 is CASSEGGLGYSNQPQHF. The CDR3 region has the DNA TGTGCCAGCAGTGAGGGGGGTTTGGGTTATAGCAATCAGCCCCAGCATTTT. The V call is TRBV6-1, the J call TRBJ1-5; a possible D gene is TRBD1 (5 bases). The V gene's germline CDR1 is MNHNS and CDR2 SASEGT. This CDR3 spans 17 amino acids. Deletions cut 3 bases from V and 0 bases from J, with 15 bases between.

Written as DNA, the CDR3 is TGCGCCAGCAGCTTGGGCCTAGCGGGTTCCGGGGAGCTGTTTTTT. This encodes CASSLGLAGSGELFF. The chain has TRBV5-1 and TRBJ2-2, with TRBD2 matching over 8 bases. CDR1 is SGHRS, CDR2 YFSETQ, per germline. The V gene end was trimmed by 0 bases and the J gene end by 6 bases; junction bases not matched to a gene: 4. The CDR3 sequence is 15 residues long.

This clone was detected once. The chain uses TRBV5-1 and TRBJ2-3; D is perhaps TRBD2 (6 bases). This CDR3 region has 15 residues. The germline CDR1 and CDR2 sequences are SGHRS and YFSETQ. V was cut by 1 base and J by 4 bases, with 13 bases left in between. Here the CDR3 DNA reads TGCGCCAGCAGCTTGCGGGGGTATATTTCAGATACGCAGTATTTT. Its protein product is CASSLRGYISDTQYF.

The genes are TRBV28 and TRBJ1-4; D uncertain. The CDR3 runs to 13 residues. The germline V gene encodes CDR1 MDHEN and CDR2 SYDVKM. The CDR3 DNA sequence: TGTGCTGATAAAACTAGGCCTAATGAAAAACTGTTTTTT. As protein: CADKTRPNEKLFF.